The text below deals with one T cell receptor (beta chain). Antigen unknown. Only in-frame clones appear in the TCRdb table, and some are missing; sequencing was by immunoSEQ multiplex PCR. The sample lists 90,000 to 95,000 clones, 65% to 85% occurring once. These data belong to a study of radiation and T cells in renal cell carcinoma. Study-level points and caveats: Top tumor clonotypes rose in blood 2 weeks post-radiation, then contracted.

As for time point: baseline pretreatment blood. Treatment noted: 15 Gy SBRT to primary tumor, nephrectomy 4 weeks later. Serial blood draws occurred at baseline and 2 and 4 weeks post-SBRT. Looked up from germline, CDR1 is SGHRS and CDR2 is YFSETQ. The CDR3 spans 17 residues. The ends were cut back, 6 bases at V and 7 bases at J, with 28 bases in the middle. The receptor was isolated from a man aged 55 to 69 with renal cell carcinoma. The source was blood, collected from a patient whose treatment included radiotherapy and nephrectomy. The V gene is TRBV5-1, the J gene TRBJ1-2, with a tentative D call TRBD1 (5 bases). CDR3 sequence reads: CASTPGRGTTPEVGYTF. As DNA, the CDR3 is TGCGCCAGCACCCCCGGGAGGGGTACAACCCCTGAGGTTGGCTACACCTTC.